The 13 T cell receptor beta chains below all came from one sample that was sequenced in a study of T cell responses to AZD1222 COVID-19 vaccine. Method: immunoSEQ multiplex PCR; TCRdb's copy keeps in-frame clones and lacks some. In the table there are approximately 150,000 clones, 88% of which are singletons. The specimen was peripheral blood, collected on day 0 of AZD1222 vaccination. Receptor source: an adult in good health.

V is TRBV5-6 and J is TRBJ2-5; possible D gene TRBD1, 6 bases. The CDR3 length is 16 residues. Germline lookup yields CDR1 SGHDT and CDR2 YYEEEE. V lost 4 bases to trimming and J lost 0 bases, with 16 bases between them. The DNA of the CDR3 is TGTGCCAGCAGCCAAACTCTGGACAGTCACCAAGAGACCCAGTACTTC. It yields the protein CASSQTLDSHQETQYF.

This rearrangement joins TRBV10-3 to TRBJ2-1, with 11 bases identical to TRBD1. V was clipped by 8 bases and J by 5 bases; unmatched bases: 8. Germline V gene lookup returns CDR1 ENHRY and CDR2 SYGVKD. This CDR3 is 15 amino acids long. This CDR3 reads CAIRKGDRGDNEQFF. In DNA form, the CDR3 reads TGTGCCATCCGCAAGGGGGACAGGGGGGACAATGAGCAGTTCTTC.

In nucleotides, the CDR3 is TGTGCCAGCAGCTTATTGTTGAGGGGGGATGAAAAACTGTTTTTT. It codes for CASSLLLRGDEKLFF. The genes are TRBV11-2 and TRBJ1-4; weak D call: TRBD1 (6 bases). The CDR3 runs 15 residues. V was pared by 2 bases and J by 6 bases, with 13 bases between. Germline V lookup: CDR1 SGHAT, CDR2 FQNNGV.

The gene calls are TRBV9 and TRBJ1-3; unclear D gene. V lost 3 bases and J lost 7, with 11 bases in between. CDR3 length: 13 residues. Germline lookup yields CDR1 SGDLS and CDR2 YYNGEE. This CDR3 is CASSASAQNTIYF. The DNA for the CDR3 is TGTGCCAGCAGCGCCAGCGCGCAGAACACCATATATTTT.

V is TRBV3-1 (or the pseudogene TRBV3-2) and J is TRBJ2-7; the D gene is possibly TRBD1 (6 bases). Trimming left V 2 bases short and J 0 bases short, with 11 bases between. CDR3 length: 15 residues. Germline V lookup: CDR1 LGHDT, CDR2 YNNKEL (reference sequence). CDR3 protein: CASSQRQAHSYEQYF. For the CDR3, the DNA is TGTGCCAGCAGCCAACGACAGGCGCACTCCTACGAGCAGTACTTC.

The chain uses TRBV9 and TRBJ1-2, with no clear D. This CDR3 has 15 amino acids. Germline values: CDR1 SGDLS, CDR2 YYNGEE. The V end was cut by 1 base, the J end by 2 bases, with 12 bases between. The chain's CDR3 is CASSVSRRTNYGYTF. The CDR3 coding sequence is TGTGCCAGCAGCGTAAGTCGGCGGACGAACTATGGCTACACCTTC.

The chain employs TRBV18 and TRBJ2-3; TRBD2 aligns across 8 bases. V lost 2 bases to trimming and J lost 4 bases; unmatched junction nucleotides: 8. From germline, CDR1 is KGHSH and CDR2 LQKENI. The CDR3 contains 16 residues. CDR3 loop: CASSPVSAGVPDTQYF. For the CDR3, the DNA is TGTGCCAGCTCACCAGTGTCAGCGGGAGTCCCAGATACGCAGTATTTT.

This chain uses TRBV20-1 with TRBJ2-1, with D perhaps TRBD2 (6 bases). Trimming pared 3 bases from V and 1 base from J, leaving 13 bases between. This CDR3 contains 15 residues. Germline values: CDR1 DFQATT, CDR2 SNEGSKA (reference sequence). CDR3 sequence reads: CSASDGAGSYNEQFF. In nucleotides, the CDR3 is TGCAGTGCTAGTGATGGAGCGGGTTCCTACAATGAGCAGTTCTTC.

V is TRBV9 and J is TRBJ1-1; the match to TRBD1 covers 7 bases. CDR3 length: 14 amino acids. Looked up from germline, CDR1 is SGDLS and CDR2 is YYNGEE. V dropped 3 bases and J dropped 2; count of bases not matched to a gene: 4. The CDR3 loop is CASSGRDSNTEAFF. The CDR3 region has the DNA TGTGCCAGCAGCGGGAGGGACAGCAACACTGAAGCTTTCTTT.

This chain uses TRBV5-4 with TRBJ1-1; D gene unclear. Trimming pared 3 bases from V and 1 base from J, leaving 4 bases between. Germline-derived CDR1 and CDR2 are SGHNT and YYREEE (reference sequence). This CDR3 has 12 amino acids. CDR3 sequence reads: CASSYRNTEAFF. The CDR3 nucleotides are TGTGCCAGCAGCTATAGGAACACTGAAGCTTTCTTT.

V usage is TRBV27 and J usage is TRBJ1-1; D is undetermined. Germline CDR1 reads MNHEY; CDR2 reads SMNVEV (reference sequence). Trimming took off 3 bases at V and 2 bases at J, with 13 bases between the two ends. The CDR3 spans 15 residues. The CDR3 loop reads CASSFHGQHNTEAFF. The CDR3 DNA is TGTGCCAGCAGTTTTCACGGGCAGCATAACACTGAAGCTTTCTTT.

V is TRBV7-2 and J is TRBJ1-5; 8 nucleotides align to TRBD1. The CDR3 sequence is 14 residues long. J gave up 7 bases and V 5 bases, and 7 bases lay outside the gene matches. Germline CDR1 reads SGHTA; CDR2 reads FQGNSA. CDR3 in DNA: TGTGCCAGCAGCAACGGACAGGGCTGGCAGCCCCAGCATTTT. Translated: CASSNGQGWQPQHF.

The chain recombines TRBV19 with TRBJ2-1, with D maybe TRBD2 (6 bases). There are 15 residues in the CDR3. Germline V gives CDR1 LNHDA, CDR2 SQIVND (reference sequence). V shed 3 bases and J shed 0 bases, with 9 bases lying between them. The CDR3 nucleotides read TGTGCCAGTAGTATCTTAGCGGTCTCCTACAATGAGCAGTTCTTC. Translation: CASSILAVSYNEQFF. The whole variable domain, filled in from reference TRBV19 and TRBJ2-1, reads DGGITQSPKYLFRKEGQNVTLSCEQNLNHDAMYWYRQDPGQGLRLIYYSQIVNDFQKGDIAEGYSVSREKKESFPLTVTSAQKNPTAFYLCASSILAVSYNEQFFGPGTRLTVL.